These 3 T cell receptor beta chains share one sample of origin, sequenced in a study of shared clonotypes between healthy human individuals (dated by TCRdb to the early 2020s). The library was built by means of the immunoSEQ multiplex PCR assay. Entries here come from immuneACCESS through TCRdb and include only in-frame sequences with V and J called. Some clones fail to appear in such tables; in the studies checked, an unresolved V gene covers under half of the shortfall, and the cause of the remainder is unknown. Within this sample are under 2,000,000 clones, with roughly 95% of them counted one time only. The ten biggest clones cover 0.95% to 1.5% of the sample. CD8 naive samples were CD45RO-negative cells positively selected for CCR7, giving a CD45RA+CCR7+ population that excluded TemRA cells. The source material was naive CD8+ T cells sorted from blood. The sample's cell subset or site label, decoded: CD45RA+CCR7+. These receptor sequences come from a man aged 18 to 29 in good health.

The V gene is TRBV27, the J gene TRBJ1-5; a possible D gene is TRBD1 (5 bases). Between the trimmed V and J ends, which lost 6 bases and 4 bases, there was a span of 22 bases. This CDR3 has 17 amino acids. CDR1 MNHEY and CDR2 SMNVEV come from the germline V gene (reference sequence). CDR3 sequence reads: CASSQIGVGPLNQPQHF. In DNA form, the CDR3 reads TGTGCCAGCAGCCAAATCGGCGTGGGGCCCTTAAATCAGCCCCAGCATTTT.

The chain recombines TRBV6-6 with TRBJ2-2; D remains unclear. V dropped 2 bases and J dropped 3 bases, with 7 bases sitting between them. CDR3 length equals 14 residues. The germline gives CDR1 MNHNY, CDR2 SVGAGI (reference sequence). The CDR3: CASSYRRDTGELFF. CDR3 DNA: TGTGCCAGCAGTTACCGACGGGACACCGGGGAGCTGTTTTTT.

The V call is TRBV27, the J call TRBJ2-2; D not resolved. V lost 6 bases and J 6 bases, leaving 14 bases between the germline ends. Germline assignment: CDR1 MNHEY and CDR2 SMNVEV (reference sequence). The length of the CDR3 is 14 residues. The DNA of the CDR3 is TGTGCCAGCAGCTTCTATGAGAGCCCCGGGGAGCTGTTTTTT. Amino acids: CASSFYESPGELFF.